A single sample gave rise to the 11 T cell receptor beta chains below, sequenced in a study of cytomegalovirus exposure and HLA in healthy donors. The PCR contained 60 Vbeta and 13 Jbeta primers. Data came from immunoSEQ multiplex PCR; TCRdb stores just in-frame clones and leaves some out. The sample spans approximately 110,000 clones; the ten largest clones claim more than 0.8%. Material: PBMCs. All receptors derive from a man aged 18 to 30 in good health and CMV-seronegative.

The rearrangement links TRBV11-3 to TRBJ2-7; tentative D call: TRBD2 (5 bases). The CDR3 spans 13 residues. Germline loops: CDR1 SGHNT, CDR2 YENEEA. The V gene lost 3 bases and the J gene lost 5 bases, with 11 bases spanning the gap. CDR3 sequence (DNA): TGTGCCAGCAGCTTCGGACTCTCAGACGAGCAGTACTTC. This gives the protein CASSFGLSDEQYF.

The V and J genes are TRBV6-1 and TRBJ2-2; D remains ambiguous. With 9 bases removed from V and 13 bases from J, the gap between germline ends came to 18 bases. The V gene's germline CDR1 is MNHNS and CDR2 SASEGT. The CDR3 covers 12 residues. The CDR3 region is CASRLRRPWLFF. Written as DNA, the CDR3 is TGTGCCAGTCGCCTCCGGAGACCTTGGCTGTTTTTT.

This sequence joins TRBV19 and TRBJ1-2; D not resolved. Between the trimmed V and J ends, which lost 4 bases and 4 bases, there was a span of 16 bases. Germline CDR1 is LNHDA and CDR2 is SQIVND (reference sequence). This CDR3 has 15 amino acids. CDR3 sequence reads: CASSTSRPRGYGYTF. In DNA form, the CDR3 reads TGTGCCAGTAGTACCTCCCGGCCGCGGGGCTATGGCTACACCTTC.

The chain is built from TRBV15 and TRBJ1-5; 7 bases map to TRBD1. The CDR3 extends over 16 amino acids. The ends lost 2 bases at V and 1 base at J; junction bases unmatched: 5. The germline CDR1 and CDR2 sequences are LNHNV and YYDKDF (reference sequence). This chain's CDR3 is CATSRSIQGSNQPQHF. CDR3 coding DNA: TGTGCCACCAGCAGATCCATACAGGGGAGCAATCAGCCCCAGCATTTT.

This rearrangement joins TRBV19 to TRBJ2-7, with D unclear. CDR3 length: 12 amino acids. CDR1 is LNHDA and CDR2 is SQIVND in the germline V gene (reference sequence). V gave up 3 bases and J gave up 6 bases, with 9 bases separating them. For the CDR3, the DNA is TGTGCCAGTAGTATCCGCGGCGGCGAGCAGTACTTC. It translates to CASSIRGGEQYF.

The chain combines TRBV5-4 with TRBJ2-1, with 9 nucleotides matching TRBD1. Germline CDR1 reads SGHNT; CDR2 reads YYREEE (reference sequence). Trimming took 6 bases from V and 6 from J; bases not matched to a gene: 10. The CDR3 is 15 amino acids. CDR3 nucleotide sequence: TGTGCCAGCACCGTAGGGGGACAGGGAGGCAATGAGCAGTTCTTC. This codes for CASTVGGQGGNEQFF.

V is TRBV5-1 and J is TRBJ2-1, with TRBD2 matching 8 bases. V was pared by 1 base and J by 8 bases, with 8 bases of the junction left unmatched. Germline lookup yields CDR1 SGHRS and CDR2 YFSETQ. This CDR3 is 15 amino acids long. CDR3 DNA sequence: TGCGCCAGCAGCTTGATCGGGTCCGGGGGGGATGAGCAGTTCTTC. This encodes CASSLIGSGGDEQFF.

The gene calls are TRBV6-5 and TRBJ1-1; 9 nucleotides agree with TRBD1. V gave up 6 bases and J gave up 3 bases; unmatched junction bases: 8. The CDR3 length is 15 residues. Germline V gives CDR1 MNHEY, CDR2 SVGAGI. The CDR3: CASRLQGADDTEAFF. CDR3 DNA: TGTGCCAGCAGGTTACAGGGGGCAGATGACACTGAAGCTTTCTTT.

J is TRBJ1-5 and V is TRBV2; D is perhaps TRBD1 (5 bases). V lost 3 bases and J 3 bases, leaving 9 bases between the germline ends. The CDR3 contains 14 residues. The germline CDR1 and CDR2 sequences are SNHLY and FYNNEI. The CDR3 DNA reads TGTGCCAGCAGTGAGGGCAGGGTCAATCAGCCCCAGCATTTT. It translates to CASSEGRVNQPQHF.

This chain uses TRBV29-1 with TRBJ1-1; 7 bases are shared with TRBD1. The CDR3 spans 16 residues. J was trimmed by 1 base and V by 3 bases; bases with no gene match: 11. Per the germline V gene, CDR1 is SQVTM and CDR2 is ANQGSEA. DNA for the CDR3: TGCAGCGTTGATAACTGGGACAGCTATTCGAACACTGAAGCTTTCTTT. Translating gives CSVDNWDSYSNTEAFF.

The CDR3 region is CASSPPLQGSGETQYF. The CDR3 nucleotides are TGTGCCAGCTCACCACCACTACAGGGGTCGGGCGAGACCCAGTACTTC. J is TRBJ2-5 and V is TRBV18; 7 nucleotides line up with TRBD1. Unmatched junction bases numbered 9, after V lost 0 bases and J lost 5 bases. The germline V gene has CDR1 KGHSH and CDR2 LQKENI. The CDR3 has 16 residues.